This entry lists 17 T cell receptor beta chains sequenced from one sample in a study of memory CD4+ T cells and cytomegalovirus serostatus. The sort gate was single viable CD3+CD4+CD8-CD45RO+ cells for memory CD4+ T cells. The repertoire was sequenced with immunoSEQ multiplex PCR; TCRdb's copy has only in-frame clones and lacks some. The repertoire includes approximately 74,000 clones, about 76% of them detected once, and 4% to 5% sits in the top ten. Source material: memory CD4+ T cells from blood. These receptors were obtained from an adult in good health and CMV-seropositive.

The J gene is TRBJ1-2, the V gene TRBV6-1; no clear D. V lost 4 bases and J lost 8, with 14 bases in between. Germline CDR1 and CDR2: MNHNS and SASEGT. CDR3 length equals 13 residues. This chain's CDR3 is CASSVTGGRGYTF. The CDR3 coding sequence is TGTGCCAGCAGTGTCACCGGCGGGAGGGGCTACACCTTC.

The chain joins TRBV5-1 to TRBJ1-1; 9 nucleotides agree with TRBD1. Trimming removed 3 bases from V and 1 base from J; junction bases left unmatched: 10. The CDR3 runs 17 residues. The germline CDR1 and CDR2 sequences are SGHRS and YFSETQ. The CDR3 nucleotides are TGCGCCAGCAGCTCGAAGACAGGGGGAGTGGCGAACACTGAAGCTTTCTTT. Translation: CASSSKTGGVANTEAFF.

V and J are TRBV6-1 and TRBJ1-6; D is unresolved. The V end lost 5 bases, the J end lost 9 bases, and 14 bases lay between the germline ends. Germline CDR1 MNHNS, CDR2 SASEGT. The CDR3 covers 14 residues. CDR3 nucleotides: TGTGCCAGCAGTTTTGGGGATATAGGTTCACCCCTCCACTTT. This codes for CASSFGDIGSPLHF.

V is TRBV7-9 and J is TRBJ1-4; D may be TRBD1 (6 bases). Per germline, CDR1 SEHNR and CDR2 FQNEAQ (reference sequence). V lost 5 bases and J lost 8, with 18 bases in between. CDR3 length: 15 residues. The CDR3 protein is CASSPEQGIDEKLFF. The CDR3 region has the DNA TGTGCCAGCAGCCCGGAACAGGGAATAGACGAAAAACTGTTTTTT. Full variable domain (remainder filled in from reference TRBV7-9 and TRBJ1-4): DTGVSQNPRHKITKRGQNVTFRCDPISEHNRLYWYRQTLGQGPEFLTYFQNEAQLEKSRLLSDRFSAERPKGSFSTLEIQRTEQGDSAMYLCASSPEQGIDEKLFFGSGTQLSVL.

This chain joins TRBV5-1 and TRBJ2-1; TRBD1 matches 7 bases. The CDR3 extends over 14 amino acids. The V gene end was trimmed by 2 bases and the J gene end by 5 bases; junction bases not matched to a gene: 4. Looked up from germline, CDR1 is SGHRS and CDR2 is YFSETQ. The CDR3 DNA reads TGCGCCAGCAGCTTACAGGGGTCACACAATGAGCAGTTCTTC. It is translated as CASSLQGSHNEQFF. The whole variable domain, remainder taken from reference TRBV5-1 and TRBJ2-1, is KAGVTQTPRYLIKTRGQQVTLSCSPISGHRSVSWYQQTPGQGLQFLFEYFSETQRNKGNFPGRFSGRQFSNSRSEMNVSTLELGDSALYLCASSLQGSHNEQFFGPGTRLTVL.

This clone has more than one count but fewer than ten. CDR3 in DNA: TGTGCCAGCAGCCAGAGATCAGCGGGCTACACCTTC. It codes for CASSQRSAGYTF. The V and J genes are TRBV6-5 and TRBJ1-2; D uncertain. CDR1 MNHEY and CDR2 SVGAGI come from the germline V gene. The CDR3 sequence is 12 residues long. Trimming stripped 6 bases from V and 8 bases from J, with 13 bases between.

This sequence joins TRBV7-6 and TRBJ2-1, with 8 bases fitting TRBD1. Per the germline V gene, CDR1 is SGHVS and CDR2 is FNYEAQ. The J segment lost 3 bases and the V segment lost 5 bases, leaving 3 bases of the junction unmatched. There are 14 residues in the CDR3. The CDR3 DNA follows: TGTGCCAGCAGCATGGGGACAGGCTACAATGAGCAGTTCTTC. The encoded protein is CASSMGTGYNEQFF.

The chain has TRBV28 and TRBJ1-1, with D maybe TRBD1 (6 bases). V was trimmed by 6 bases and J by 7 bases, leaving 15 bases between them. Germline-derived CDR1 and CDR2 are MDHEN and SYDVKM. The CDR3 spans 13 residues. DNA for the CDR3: TGTGCCAGCAGCCTATGGGGGGCAGGTGAAGCTTTCTTT. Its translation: CASSLWGAGEAFF.

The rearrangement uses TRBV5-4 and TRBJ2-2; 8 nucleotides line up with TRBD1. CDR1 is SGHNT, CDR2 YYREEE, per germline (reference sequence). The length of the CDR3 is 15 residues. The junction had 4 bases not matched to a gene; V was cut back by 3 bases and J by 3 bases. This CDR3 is CASSSGQGYTGELFF. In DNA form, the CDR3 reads TGTGCCAGCAGCTCTGGACAGGGTTACACCGGGGAGCTGTTTTTT. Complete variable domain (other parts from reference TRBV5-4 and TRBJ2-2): ETGVTQSPTHLIKTRGQQVTLRCSSQSGHNTVSWYQQALGQGPQFIFQYYREEENGRGNFPPRFSGLQFPNYSSELNVNALELDDSALYLCASSSGQGYTGELFFGEGSRLTVL.

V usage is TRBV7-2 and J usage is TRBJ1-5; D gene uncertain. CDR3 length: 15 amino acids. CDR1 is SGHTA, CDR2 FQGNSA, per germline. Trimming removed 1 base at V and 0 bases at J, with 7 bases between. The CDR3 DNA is TGTGCCAGCAGCTTAGTGGGCACTAGCAATCAGCCCCAGCATTTT. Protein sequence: CASSLVGTSNQPQHF.

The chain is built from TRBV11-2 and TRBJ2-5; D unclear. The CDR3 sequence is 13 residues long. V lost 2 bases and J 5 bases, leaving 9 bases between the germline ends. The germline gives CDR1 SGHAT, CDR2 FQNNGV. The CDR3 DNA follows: TGTGCCAGCAGCTTAAACCCTGGGGAGACCCAGTACTTC. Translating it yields CASSLNPGETQYF.

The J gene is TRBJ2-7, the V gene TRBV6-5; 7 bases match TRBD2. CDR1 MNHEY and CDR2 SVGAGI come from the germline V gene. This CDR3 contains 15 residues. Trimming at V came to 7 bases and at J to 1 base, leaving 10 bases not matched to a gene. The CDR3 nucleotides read TGTGCCAGCAACCCAATTGGACTAGGGTCCTACGAGCAGTACTTC. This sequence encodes CASNPIGLGSYEQYF.

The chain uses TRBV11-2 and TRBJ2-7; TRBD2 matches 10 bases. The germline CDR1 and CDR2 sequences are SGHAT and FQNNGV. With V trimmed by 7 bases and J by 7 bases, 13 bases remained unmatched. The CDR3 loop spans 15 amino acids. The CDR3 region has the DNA TGTGCCAGCACCAAAGAACTAGCGGGATCTGGGGAGCAGTACTTC. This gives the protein CASTKELAGSGEQYF.

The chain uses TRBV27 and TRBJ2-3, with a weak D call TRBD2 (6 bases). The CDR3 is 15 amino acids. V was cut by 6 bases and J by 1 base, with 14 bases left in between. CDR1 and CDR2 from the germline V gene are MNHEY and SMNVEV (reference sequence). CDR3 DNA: TGTGCCAGCAGACCGACGGGGGAACGCACAGATACGCAGTATTTT. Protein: CASRPTGERTDTQYF.

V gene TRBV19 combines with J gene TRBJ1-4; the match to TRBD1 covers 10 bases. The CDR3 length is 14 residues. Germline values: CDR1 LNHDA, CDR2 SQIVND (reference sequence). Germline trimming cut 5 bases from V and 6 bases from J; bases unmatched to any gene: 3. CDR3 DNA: TGTGCCAGTAGTTCGGACAGGGGGGATGAAAAACTGTTTTTT. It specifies CASSSDRGDEKLFF.

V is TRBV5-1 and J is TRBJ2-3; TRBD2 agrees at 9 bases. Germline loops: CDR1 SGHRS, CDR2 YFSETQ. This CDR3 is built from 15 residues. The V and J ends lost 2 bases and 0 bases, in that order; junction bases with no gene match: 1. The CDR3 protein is CASSFTSGSTDTQYF. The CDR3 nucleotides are TGCGCCAGCAGCTTCACTAGCGGGAGCACAGATACGCAGTATTTT.

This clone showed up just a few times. The chain's CDR3 is CASSPAGGPNTGELFF. CDR3 DNA sequence: TGTGCCAGCAGCCCCGCGGGGGGGCCGAACACCGGGGAGCTGTTTTTT. V is TRBV7-3 and J is TRBJ2-2; 9 bases map to TRBD2. V shed 5 bases, J shed 0 bases, and the junction held 4 bases outside the gene matches. This CDR3 is built from 16 residues. From germline, CDR1 is SGHTA and CDR2 FQGTGA. The full variable domain, rest sourced from reference TRBV7-3 and TRBJ2-2, is GAGVSQTPSNKVTEKGKYVELRCDPISGHTALYWYRQSLGQGPEFLIYFQGTGAADDSGLPNDRFFAVRPEGSVSTLKIQRTERGDSAVYLCASSPAGGPNTGELFFGEGSRLTVL.